A single sample gave rise to the 9 T cell receptor delta chains below, sequenced in a study of gammadelta T cells in human blood (dated by TCRdb to 2019 to 2021). Library preparation employed RT-PCR. The data were produced on an Illumina MiSeq. Public reads were reanalyzed in TCRdb with CATT, and rows carrying the same DNA were merged afterwards. This sample has some 1,200 delta-chain clones in its table, and about half of those were observed once. The biggest ten clones account for around 21% of the sample. Sequenced: Vgamma9Vdelta2 gamma-delta T cells from adult blood. The receptors derive from a human donor.

The sample holds one count of this clone. It is likely a read error: a sequence one base away is far more abundant. The sample has other DNA sequences that encode this CDR3 too. The J gene is TRDJ1, the V gene TRDV2; 8 bases map to TRDD3. This CDR3 is built from 19 residues. Trimming removed 1 base from V and 0 bases from J; junction bases left unmatched: 15. The germline CDR1 and CDR2 sequences are GEAIGNYY and EKD. CDR3 nucleotide sequence: TGTGCCTGTGACACTATCCAATTACTGGGGGGACCATACACCGATAAACTCATCTTT. Protein product: CACDTIQLLGGPYTDKLIF.

J is TRDJ1 and V is TRDV2; 9 bases are a match to TRDD3. Germline CDR1 reads GEAIGNYY; CDR2 reads EKD. Losses at the gene ends were 3 bases for V and 0 bases for J; bases not matched to a gene: 16. CDR3 size: 19 residues. CDR3 region: CACDFVLGERGPDTDKLIF. In DNA form, the CDR3 reads TGTGCCTGTGACTTCGTACTGGGGGAGCGCGGGCCGGACACCGATAAACTCATCTTT.

Points on this clone: Only one base separates this from a far larger clonotype, so it likely reflects a read error. V gene TRDV2 combines with J gene TRDJ2; 11 positions match TRDD3. The DNA matches TRDJ1 better at its end, which makes the J call doubtful. This CDR3 spans 18 amino acids. CDR1 and CDR2 (germline): GEAIGNYY, EKD. The CDR3, as DNA: TGTGCCTGTGACGACGTACTGGGGGATAAGGGGCACATCGATAAACTCATCTTT. Translated: CACDDVLGDKGHIDKLIF.

This clone was seen a handful of times. This likely reflects a read error, since a far larger clone is one base away. V usage is TRDV2 and J usage is TRDJ1, with D possibly matching TRDD3 (6 bases). Germline CDR1 is GEAIGNYY and CDR2 is EKD. This CDR3 has 17 amino acids. Trimming removed 0 bases from V and 0 bases from J, with 16 bases in between. CDR3 residues: CACDTLPGAPYTDKLIF. CDR3 coding DNA: TGTGCCTGTGACACCCTCCCTGGGGCCCCATACACCGATAAACTCATCTTT.

A few counts support this clone. It is likely a read error: a sequence one base away is far more abundant. V and J are TRDV2 and TRDJ1; a possible D gene is TRDD3 (5 bases). CDR1 and CDR2 (germline): GEAIGNYY, EKD. The CDR3 covers 17 residues. CDR3: CACDTISRGEYTDKLTF. CDR3 DNA sequence: TGTGCCTGTGACACCATCAGTAGGGGAGAGTACACCGATAAACTCACCTTT.

This clone is labeled as medium-sized. The chain combines TRDV2 with TRDJ1; TRDD3 aligns across 13 bases. The CDR3 covers 16 residues. Per germline, CDR1 GEAIGNYY and CDR2 EKD. With 3 bases clipped from V and 7 bases from J, the junction kept 10 bases outside the gene matches. The CDR3 coding sequence is TGTGCCTGTGACTCGATTACTGGGGGATACGAGGCTAAACTCATCTTT. Translated, it gives CACDSITGGYEAKLIF.

This clone has just a few counts. At the DNA level, this CDR3 is encoded by other sequences in the same sample as well. The chain employs TRDV2 and TRDJ1; TRDD3 agrees at 10 bases. The CDR3 is 19 residues long. Trimming cost V 3 bases and J 5 bases; bases outside gene matches: 20. Germline CDR1 and CDR2: GEAIGNYY and EKD. CDR3 DNA sequence: TGTGCCTGTGACCCCGTGGGATGGGGGATACCTGACTCGGTAGATAAACTCATCTTT. This sequence encodes CACDPVGWGIPDSVDKLIF.

This clone was detected once. This likely reflects a read error, since a far larger clone is one base away. The identical CDR3 is also encoded by other nucleotide sequences in the sample. The chain couples TRDV2 to TRDJ1; possibly TRDD3 for D (5 bases). Trimming pared 4 bases from V and 4 bases from J, leaving 15 bases between. The CDR3 loop spans 14 amino acids. Germline values: CDR1 GEAIGNYY, CDR2 EKD. Here the CDR3 DNA reads TGTGCCTGTGATGGCCTGCGGGATGGCGATAAACTCATCTTT. Translation: CACDGLRDGDKLIF.

In regard to this clone: TCRdb's protein, taken from a much larger clone, differs from this DNA's translation at residue 5, likely owing to a read error; the protein displayed comes from the DNA. The chain carries TRDV2 and TRDJ1; 11 positions match TRDD3. This CDR3 region has 15 residues. V was pared by 3 bases and J by 7 bases, with 9 bases of the junction left unmatched. The germline gives CDR1 GEAIGNYY, CDR2 EKD. CDR3 bases: TGTGCCTGTGACCCCTTACTGGGGGATAGAGGTAAACTCATCTTT. Its protein product is CACDPLLGDRGKLIF.